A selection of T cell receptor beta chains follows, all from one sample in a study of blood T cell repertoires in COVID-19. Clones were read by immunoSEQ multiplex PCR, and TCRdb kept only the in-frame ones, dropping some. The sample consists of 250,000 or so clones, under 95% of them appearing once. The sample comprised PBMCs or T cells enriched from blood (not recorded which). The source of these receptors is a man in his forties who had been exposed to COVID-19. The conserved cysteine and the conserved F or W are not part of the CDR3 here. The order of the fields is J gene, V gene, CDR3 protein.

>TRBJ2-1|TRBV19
ASWRGNEQF
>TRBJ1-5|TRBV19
ASSHRGRGLQPQH
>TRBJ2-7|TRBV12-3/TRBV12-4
ATPLPGSYEQY
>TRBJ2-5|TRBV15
ATSRDQGQETQY
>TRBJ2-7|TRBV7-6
ASSLAGGRGAYEQY
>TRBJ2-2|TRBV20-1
SARRAGELF
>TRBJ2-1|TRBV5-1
ASSLSGDGYNEQF
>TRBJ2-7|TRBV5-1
ASSGGAGAEQY
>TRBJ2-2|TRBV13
ASGAGLATNTGELF
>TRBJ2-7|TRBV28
ATVHGEYEQY
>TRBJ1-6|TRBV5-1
ASSLRSSSYNSPLH
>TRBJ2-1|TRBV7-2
ASSLSVAGVGWNEQF
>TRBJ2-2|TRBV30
AWRPQRGLATGELF
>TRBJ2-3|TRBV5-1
ASSYQGARSDTQY
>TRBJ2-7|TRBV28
ASSLLAGVGEQY
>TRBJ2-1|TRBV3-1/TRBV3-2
ASSQVIAGGKQF
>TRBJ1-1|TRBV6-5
ASRALQGATEAF